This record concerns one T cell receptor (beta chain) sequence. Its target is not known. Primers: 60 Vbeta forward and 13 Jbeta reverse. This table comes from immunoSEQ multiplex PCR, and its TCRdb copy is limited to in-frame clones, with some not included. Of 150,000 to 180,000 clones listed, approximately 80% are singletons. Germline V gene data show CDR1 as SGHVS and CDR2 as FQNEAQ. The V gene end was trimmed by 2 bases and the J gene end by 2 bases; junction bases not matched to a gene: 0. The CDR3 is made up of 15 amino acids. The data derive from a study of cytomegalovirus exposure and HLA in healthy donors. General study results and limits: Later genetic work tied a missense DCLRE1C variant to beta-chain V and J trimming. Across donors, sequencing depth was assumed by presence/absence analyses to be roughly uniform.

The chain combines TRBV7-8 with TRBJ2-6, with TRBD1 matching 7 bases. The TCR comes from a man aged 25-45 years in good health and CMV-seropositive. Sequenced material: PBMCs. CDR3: CASSLQGAGANVLTF. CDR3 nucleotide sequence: TGTGCCAGCAGCTTACAGGGGGCTGGGGCCAACGTCCTGACTTTC.